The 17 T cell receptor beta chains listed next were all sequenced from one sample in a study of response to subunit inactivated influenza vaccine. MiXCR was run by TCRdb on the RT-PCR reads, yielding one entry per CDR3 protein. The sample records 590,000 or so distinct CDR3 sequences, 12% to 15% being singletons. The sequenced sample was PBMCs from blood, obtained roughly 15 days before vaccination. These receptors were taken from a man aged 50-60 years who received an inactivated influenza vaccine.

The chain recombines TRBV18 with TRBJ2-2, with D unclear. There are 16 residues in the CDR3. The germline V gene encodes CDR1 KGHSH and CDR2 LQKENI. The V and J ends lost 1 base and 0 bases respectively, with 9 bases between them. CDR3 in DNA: TGTGCCAGCTCACCACGCTTGGGGTCGAACACCGGGGAGCTGTTTTTT. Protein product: CASSPRLGSNTGELFF.

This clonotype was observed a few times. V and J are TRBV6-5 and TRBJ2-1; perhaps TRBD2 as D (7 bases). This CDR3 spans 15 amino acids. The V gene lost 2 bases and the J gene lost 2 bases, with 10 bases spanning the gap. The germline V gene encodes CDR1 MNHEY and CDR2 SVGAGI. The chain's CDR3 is CASSYGGAAYNEQFF. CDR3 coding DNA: TGTGCCAGCAGTTACGGGGGGGCCGCCTACAATGAGCAGTTCTTC.

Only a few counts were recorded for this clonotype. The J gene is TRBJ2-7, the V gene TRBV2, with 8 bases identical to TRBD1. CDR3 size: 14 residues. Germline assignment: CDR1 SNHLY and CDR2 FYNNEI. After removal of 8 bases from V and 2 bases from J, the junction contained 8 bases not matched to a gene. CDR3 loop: CASQVQGGAYEQYF. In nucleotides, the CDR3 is TGTGCCAGCCAAGTACAGGGGGGAGCCTACGAGCAGTACTTC.

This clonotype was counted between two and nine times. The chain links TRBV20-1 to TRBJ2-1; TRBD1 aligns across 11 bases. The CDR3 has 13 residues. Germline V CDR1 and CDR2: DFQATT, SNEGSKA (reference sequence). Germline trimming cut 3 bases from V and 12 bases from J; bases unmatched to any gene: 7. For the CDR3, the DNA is TGCAGTGCTAGCTGGACAGGGGGCCGCGGGCAGTTCTTC. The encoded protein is CSASWTGGRGQFF.

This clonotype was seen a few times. The CDR3 nucleotides are TGTGCCAGCAGCTTACGACAGGGTGGATTTGTGGAGACCCAGTACTTC. It encodes CASSLRQGGFVETQYF. The chain combines TRBV7-2 with TRBJ2-5; TRBD1 aligns across 7 bases. Germline CDR1 SGHTA, CDR2 FQGNSA. This CDR3 contains 16 residues. The V segment lost 2 bases and the J segment 5 bases; nucleotides outside the gene matches: 11.

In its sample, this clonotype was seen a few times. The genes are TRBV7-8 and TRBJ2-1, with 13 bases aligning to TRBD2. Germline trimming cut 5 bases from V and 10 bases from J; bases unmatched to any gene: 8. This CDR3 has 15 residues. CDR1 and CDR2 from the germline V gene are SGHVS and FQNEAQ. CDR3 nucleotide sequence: TGTGCCAGCAGCACGTGGACTAGCGGGAGTGAGGAGCAGTTCTTC. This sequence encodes CASSTWTSGSEEQFF.

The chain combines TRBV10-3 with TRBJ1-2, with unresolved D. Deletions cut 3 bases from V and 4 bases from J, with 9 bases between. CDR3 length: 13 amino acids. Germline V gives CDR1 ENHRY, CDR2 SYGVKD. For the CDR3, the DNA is TGTGCCATCAGTGATCCAGTTTCCTATGGCTACACCTTC. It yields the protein CAISDPVSYGYTF.

CDR3 amino acids: CASSSYRFDEQFF. CDR3 nucleotides: TGTGCCAGCAGCTCGTACCGGTTCGATGAGCAGTTCTTC. The V and J genes are TRBV7-2 and TRBJ2-1; D gene ambiguous. CDR1 and CDR2 (germline): SGHTA, FQGNSA. Trimming cost V 4 bases and J 8 bases, with 12 bases left between them. CDR3 length: 13 amino acids.

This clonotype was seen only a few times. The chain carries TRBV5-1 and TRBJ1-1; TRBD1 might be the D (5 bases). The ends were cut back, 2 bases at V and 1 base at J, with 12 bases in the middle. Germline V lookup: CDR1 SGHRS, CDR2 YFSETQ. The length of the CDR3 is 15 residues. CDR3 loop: CASSLPQGTNTEAFF. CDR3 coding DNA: TGCGCCAGCAGCTTACCTCAGGGTACGAACACTGAAGCTTTCTTT.

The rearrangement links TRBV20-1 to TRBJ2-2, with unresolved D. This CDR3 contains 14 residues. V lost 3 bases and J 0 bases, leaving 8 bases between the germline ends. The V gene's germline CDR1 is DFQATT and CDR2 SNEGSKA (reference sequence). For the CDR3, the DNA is TGCAGTGCTAGCTCAGCTCCGAACACCGGGGAGCTGTTTTTT. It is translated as CSASSAPNTGELFF.

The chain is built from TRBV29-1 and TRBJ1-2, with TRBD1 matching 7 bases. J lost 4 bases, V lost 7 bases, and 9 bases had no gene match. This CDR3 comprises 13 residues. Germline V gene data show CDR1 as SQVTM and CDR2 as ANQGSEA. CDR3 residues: CSATGTESYGYTF. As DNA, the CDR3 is TGCAGCGCCACCGGGACAGAGTCCTATGGCTACACCTTC.

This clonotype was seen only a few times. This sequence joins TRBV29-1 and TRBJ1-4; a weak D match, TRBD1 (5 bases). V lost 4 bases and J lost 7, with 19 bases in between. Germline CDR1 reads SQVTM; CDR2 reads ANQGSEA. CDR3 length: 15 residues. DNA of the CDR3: TGCAGCGTTGCGCGGGGACCAGGGATTGGTGAAAAACTGTTTTTT. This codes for CSVARGPGIGEKLFF.

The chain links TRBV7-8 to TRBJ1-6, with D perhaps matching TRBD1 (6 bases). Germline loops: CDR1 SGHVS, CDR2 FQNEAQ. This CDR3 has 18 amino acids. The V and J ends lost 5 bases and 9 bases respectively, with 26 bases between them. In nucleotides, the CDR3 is TGTGCCAGCAGCCGGTGGGCTCTCGGGGGCCTTGAGAGTTCACCCCTCCACTTT. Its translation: CASSRWALGGLESSPLHF.

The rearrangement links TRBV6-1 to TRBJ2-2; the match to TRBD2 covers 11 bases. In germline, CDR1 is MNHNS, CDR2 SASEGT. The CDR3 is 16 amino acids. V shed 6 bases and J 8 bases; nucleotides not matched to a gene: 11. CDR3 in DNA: TGTGCCAGCAGCCCCCTAGCGGGGGGTAACGGAGGGGAGCTGTTTTTT. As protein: CASSPLAGGNGGELFF.

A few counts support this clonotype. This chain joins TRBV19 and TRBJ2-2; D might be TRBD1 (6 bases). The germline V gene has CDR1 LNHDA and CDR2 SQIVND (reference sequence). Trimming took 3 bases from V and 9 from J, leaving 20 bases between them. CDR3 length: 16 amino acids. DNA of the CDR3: TGTGCCAGTAGTATTTATGGACAGCCGCCGGGTAGGGAGCTGTTTTTT. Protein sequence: CASSIYGQPPGRELFF.

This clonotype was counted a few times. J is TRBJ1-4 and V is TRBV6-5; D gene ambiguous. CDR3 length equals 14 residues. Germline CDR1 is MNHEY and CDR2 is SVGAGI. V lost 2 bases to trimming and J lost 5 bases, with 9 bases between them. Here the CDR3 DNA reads TGTGCCAGCAGTTACGACGCCAGGAATGAAAAACTGTTTTTT. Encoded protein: CASSYDARNEKLFF.

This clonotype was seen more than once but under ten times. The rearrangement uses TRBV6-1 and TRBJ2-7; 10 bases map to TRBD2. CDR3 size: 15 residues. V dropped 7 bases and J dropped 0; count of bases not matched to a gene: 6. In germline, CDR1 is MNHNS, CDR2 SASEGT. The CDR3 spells CASKIVAGGSYEQYF. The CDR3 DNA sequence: TGTGCCAGCAAAATTGTAGCGGGGGGCTCCTACGAGCAGTACTTC.